This TCR beta chain derives from a study of cytomegalovirus exposure and HLA in healthy donors. Background on the study: About 84% of 398 genotyped donors fell in the Caucasian-associated ancestry cluster.

CDR1 SNHLY and CDR2 FYNNEI come from the germline V gene. Trimming shortened V by 2 bases and J by 7 bases, and 12 bases separated the two germline ends. This CDR3 is 14 amino acids long. PCR employed 60 Vbeta and 13 Jbeta primers. The method was immunoSEQ multiplex PCR; TCRdb's version includes in-frame clones alone and lacks a portion of them. The data contain about 150,000 clones, 60% to 85% of them seen just once; the ten biggest clones take up roughly 1.5%. The sequence derives from a woman aged 30 to 39 in good health and CMV-seronegative. The sample was PBMCs. The rearrangement uses TRBV2 and TRBJ1-5, with no clear D. The CDR3 spells CASSEQTVSQPQHF. The CDR3 nucleotides are TGTGCCAGCAGTGAACAAACAGTAAGCCAGCCCCAGCATTTT.